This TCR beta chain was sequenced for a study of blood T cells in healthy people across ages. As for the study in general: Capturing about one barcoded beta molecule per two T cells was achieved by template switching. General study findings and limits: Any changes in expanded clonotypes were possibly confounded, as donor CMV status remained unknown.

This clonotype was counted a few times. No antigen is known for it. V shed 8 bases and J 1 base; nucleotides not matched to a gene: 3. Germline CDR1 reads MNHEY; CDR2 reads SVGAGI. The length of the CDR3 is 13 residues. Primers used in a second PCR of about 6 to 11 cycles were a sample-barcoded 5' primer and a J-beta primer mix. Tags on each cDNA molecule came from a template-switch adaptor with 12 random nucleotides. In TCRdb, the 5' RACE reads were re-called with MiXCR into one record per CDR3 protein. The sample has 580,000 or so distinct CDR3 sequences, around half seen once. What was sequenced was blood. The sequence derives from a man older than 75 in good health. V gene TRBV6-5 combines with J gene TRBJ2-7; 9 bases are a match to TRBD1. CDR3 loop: CASRGTGSYEQYF. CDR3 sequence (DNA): TGTGCCAGCCGGGGGACAGGGTCCTACGAGCAGTACTTC.